What follows are 13 T cell receptor beta chains derived from one specimen sequenced in a study of cytotoxic CD8 clonotypes in ibrutinib-treated CLL (dated by TCRdb to about 2021). The sample's time point label, in plain terms: progressive disease on ibrutinib. The protocol used for the library was the immunoSEQ multiplex PCR assay. Not all clones reach the TCRdb copy of this immuneACCESS table, which keeps in-frame sequences only. Checked studies attribute under half of the gap to unresolved V genes and leave the rest unexplained. For this sample the table gives just over 35,000 clones, of which 71% were detected only once. 15% to 20% of the sample comes from the top ten. Sequenced here: PBMCs, sampled at disease progression, from a patient treated with ibrutinib. These receptors originate from a human donor with chronic lymphocytic leukemia.

The CDR3 is CASSQLPLAGGPGGGEQFF. For the CDR3, the DNA is TGCGCCAGCAGCCAACTCCCCCTAGCGGGGGGCCCCGGGGGGGGTGAGCAGTTCTTC. This chain uses TRBV4-1 with TRBJ2-1; 11 nucleotides align to TRBD2. Per the germline V gene, CDR1 is MGHRA and CDR2 is YSYEKL. J lost 9 bases, V lost 2 bases, and 18 bases had no gene match. This CDR3 region has 19 residues.

The rearrangement uses TRBV19 and TRBJ1-4; 7 nucleotides align to TRBD1. With V trimmed by 5 bases and J by 2 bases, 11 bases remained unmatched. This CDR3 has 17 residues. Germline V gene lookup returns CDR1 LNHDA and CDR2 SQIVND (reference sequence). The chain's CDR3 is CASSALQPGQTNEKLFF. CDR3 bases: TGTGCCAGTAGTGCACTTCAACCGGGACAGACTAATGAAAAACTGTTTTTT.

This sequence joins TRBV2 and TRBJ1-6, with unresolved D. The CDR3 loop spans 13 amino acids. Germline lookup yields CDR1 SNHLY and CDR2 FYNNEI. V was pared by 10 bases and J by 7 bases, with 14 bases between. CDR3 region: CATRWGRNSPLHF. In DNA, the CDR3 is TGTGCCACCAGGTGGGGTAGGAATTCACCCCTCCACTTT.

This clone came up a few times. The V and J genes are TRBV19 and TRBJ2-5; TRBD1 is a possible D gene (5 bases). V was trimmed by 7 bases and J by 7 bases, leaving 13 bases between them. Per germline, CDR1 LNHDA and CDR2 SQIVND (reference sequence). This CDR3 spans 12 amino acids. This CDR3 reads CASMPQGGTQYF. The CDR3 nucleotides read TGTGCCAGTATGCCCCAGGGTGGGACCCAGTACTTC.

This chain joins TRBV6-1 and TRBJ1-1; the D gene is possibly TRBD1 (5 bases). The CDR3 runs 13 residues. In germline, CDR1 is MNHNS, CDR2 SASEGT. Trimming left V 4 bases short and J 2 bases short, with 8 bases between. CDR3 DNA sequence: TGTGCCAGCAGTGCCGGGGGTAACACTGAAGCTTTCTTT. Its translation: CASSAGGNTEAFF.

CDR3 sequence (DNA): TGTGCCAGTACCACAGGACAGGGGGCGCGTGGAAACACCATATATTTT. It is translated as CASTTGQGARGNTIYF. The chain links TRBV19 to TRBJ1-3, with TRBD1 matching 11 bases. Germline-derived CDR1 and CDR2 are LNHDA and SQIVND (reference sequence). The CDR3 sequence is 16 residues long. The V and J ends lost 7 bases and 3 bases, in that order; junction bases with no gene match: 8.

This chain links TRBV19 with TRBJ1-5, with no clear D. V lost 9 bases, J lost 6 bases, and 24 bases lay in between. The CDR3 has 16 amino acids. The V gene's germline CDR1 is LNHDA and CDR2 SQIVND (reference sequence). The CDR3 spells CASRPHKRGAGQPQHF. In DNA, the CDR3 is TGTGCCAGCCGACCCCACAAGAGAGGCGCCGGTCAGCCCCAGCATTTT.

The J gene is TRBJ1-2, the V gene TRBV21-1. TRBV21-1 is noted as a pseudogene. The CDR3 covers 15 residues. In nucleotides, the CDR3 is TGTGCCAGCAGCAAAGCTCCGGGGCTTTATGGTGGCTACACCTTC. Translating it yields CASSKAPGLYGGYTF.

This clone was recorded only once. This chain links TRBV2 with TRBJ2-7; tentative D call: TRBD1 (5 bases). V was pared by 3 bases and J by 6 bases, with 12 bases between. CDR1 SNHLY and CDR2 FYNNEI come from the germline V gene. This CDR3 is 13 amino acids long. CDR3 protein: CASSETAKGEQYF. CDR3 in DNA: TGTGCCAGCAGTGAGACAGCGAAAGGCGAGCAGTACTTC.

The V gene is TRBV2, the J gene TRBJ2-7; TRBD1 is a possible D gene (5 bases). In germline, CDR1 is SNHLY, CDR2 FYNNEI. CDR3 length: 13 residues. V was cut by 6 bases and J by 1 base, with 10 bases left in between. DNA for the CDR3: TGTGCCAGCAGGGTAGACAGTTCCTACGAGCAGTACTTC. It specifies CASRVDSSYEQYF. Complete variable domain (other parts from reference TRBV2 and TRBJ2-7): EPEVTQTPSHQVTQMGQEVILRCVPISNHLYFYWYRQILGQKVEFLVSFYNNEISEKSEIFDDQFSVERPDGSNFTLKIRSTKLEDSAMYFCASRVDSSYEQYFGPGTRLTVT.

The V gene is TRBV10-1, the J gene TRBJ2-1; 8 nucleotides match TRBD2. The CDR3 has 16 amino acids. With 1 base clipped from V and 4 bases from J, the junction kept 6 bases outside the gene matches. The germline gives CDR1 WNHNN, CDR2 SYGVQD (reference sequence). The CDR3 region has the DNA TGCGCCAGCAGTGAGTTTGGCGGGGGGACTTACAATGAGCAGTTCTTC. It codes for CASSEFGGGTYNEQFF.

The genes are TRBV10-3 and TRBJ1-5, with D possibly TRBD1 on 6 matching bases. The CDR3 is made up of 16 amino acids. In germline, CDR1 is ENHRY, CDR2 SYGVKD. The ends were cut back, 2 bases at V and 2 bases at J, with 13 bases in the middle. The CDR3 nucleotides read TGTGCCATCAGTGAGAGGGGGGGGCAAGGCAATCAGCCCCAGCATTTT. Amino acid sequence: CAISERGGQGNQPQHF.

The chain carries TRBV20-1 and TRBJ2-7, with TRBD1 identical over 7 bases. Germline CDR1 reads DFQATT; CDR2 reads SNEGSKA (reference sequence). The CDR3 consists of 11 residues. V was clipped by 5 bases and J by 6 bases; unmatched bases: 4. Here the CDR3 DNA reads TGCAGTGCTTTCCGGACAGGCGAGCAGTACTTC. This encodes CSAFRTGEQYF.